The clone carrying this TCR beta chain was found a few times. No antigen is known for it. The CDR3 length is 18 residues. The germline CDR1 and CDR2 sequences are SEHNR and FQNEAQ (reference sequence). The V end was cut by 4 bases, the J end by 0 bases, with 21 bases between. The authors ran a second PCR of 7 to 11 cycles using a sample-barcoded 5' primer and a J-beta primer mix. TCRdb used MiXCR to reprocess the 5' RACE reads, holding one entry per CDR3 protein. The sample yields 450,000 to 700,000 distinct CDR3 sequences, about 26% seen once. Ranging in age from about 6 to 95, the donors were healthy Caucasian individuals from Russia. This sample is drawn from a study of blood T cells in healthy people across ages. Whole-study findings and limits: Changes in expanded clonotypes were possibly confounded, as the CMV status of donors was unknown.

What was sequenced was blood. The TCR sequence derives from a woman in her 70s in good health. The rearrangement links TRBV7-9 to TRBJ2-5, with TRBD2 as a possible D gene (6 bases). The DNA for the CDR3 is TGTGCCAGCAGCTCCTGGGGGGACTCACTTTGGTACCAAGAGACCCAGTACTTC. This encodes CASSSWGDSLWYQETQYF.